This passage covers 2 T cell receptor beta chains from one sample sequenced in a study of neoadjuvant anti-PD-1 for oral cavity cancer. Assay used: immunoSEQ multiplex PCR; TCRdb lists only in-frame clones, some missing. Of about 15,000 clones listed, roughly 65% are singletons. The specimen comprised PBMCs, sampled before nivolumab (anti-PD-1) treatment. The source of these receptors is a person between 40 and 85 years old with oral cavity squamous cell carcinoma.

CDR3 sequence: CAWSVARAAHNQPQHF. In nucleotides, the CDR3 is TGTGCCTGGAGTGTGGCTCGGGCAGCCCACAATCAGCCCCAGCATTTT. This chain uses TRBV30 with TRBJ1-5, with D unclear. The V gene lost 0 bases and the J gene lost 3 bases, with 15 bases spanning the gap. Germline lookup yields CDR1 GTSNPN and CDR2 SVGIG (reference sequence). CDR3 length equals 16 residues. The entire variable domain, with the rest obtained from reference TRBV30 and TRBJ1-5, is as follows: SQTIHQWPATLVQPVGSPLSLECTVEGTSNPNLYWYRQAAGRGLQLLFYSVGIGQISSEVPQNLSASRPQDRQFILSSKKLLLSDSGFYLCAWSVARAAHNQPQHFGDGTRLSIL.

The chain uses TRBV7-8 and TRBJ2-2; possible D gene TRBD2, 6 bases. Germline CDR1 is SGHVS and CDR2 is FQNEAQ. The ends were cut back, 5 bases at V and 5 bases at J, with 15 bases in the middle. This CDR3 region has 15 residues. The CDR3 reads CASSPRGARTGELFF. The CDR3 DNA sequence: TGTGCCAGCAGCCCCCGCGGGGCCAGAACCGGGGAGCTGTTTTTT.